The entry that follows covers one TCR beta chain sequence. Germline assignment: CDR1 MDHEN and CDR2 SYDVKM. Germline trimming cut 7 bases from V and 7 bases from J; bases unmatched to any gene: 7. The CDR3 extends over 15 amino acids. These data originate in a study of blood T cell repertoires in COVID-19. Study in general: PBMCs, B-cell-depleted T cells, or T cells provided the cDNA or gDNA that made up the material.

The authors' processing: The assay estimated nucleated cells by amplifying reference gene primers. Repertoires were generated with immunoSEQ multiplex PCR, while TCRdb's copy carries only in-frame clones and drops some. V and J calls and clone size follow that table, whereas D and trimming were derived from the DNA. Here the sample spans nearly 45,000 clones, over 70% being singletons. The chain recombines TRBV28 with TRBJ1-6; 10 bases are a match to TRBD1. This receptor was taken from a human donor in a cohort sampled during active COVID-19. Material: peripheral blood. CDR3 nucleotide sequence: TGTGCCAGCAATATGCTGACAGGGGGCAATTCACCCCTCCACTTT. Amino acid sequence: CASNMLTGGNSPLHF.